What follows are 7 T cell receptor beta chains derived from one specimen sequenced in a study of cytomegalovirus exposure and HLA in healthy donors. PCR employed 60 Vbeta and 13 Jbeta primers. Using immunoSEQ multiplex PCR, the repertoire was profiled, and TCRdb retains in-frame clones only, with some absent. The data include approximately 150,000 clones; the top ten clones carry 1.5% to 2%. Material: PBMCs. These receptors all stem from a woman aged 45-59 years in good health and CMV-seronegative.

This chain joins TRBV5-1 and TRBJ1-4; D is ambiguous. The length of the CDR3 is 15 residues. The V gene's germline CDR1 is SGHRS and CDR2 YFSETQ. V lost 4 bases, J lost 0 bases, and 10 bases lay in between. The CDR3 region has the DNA TGCGCCAGCAGCGCCCGTAGTGCAACTAATGAAAAACTGTTTTTT. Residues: CASSARSATNEKLFF.

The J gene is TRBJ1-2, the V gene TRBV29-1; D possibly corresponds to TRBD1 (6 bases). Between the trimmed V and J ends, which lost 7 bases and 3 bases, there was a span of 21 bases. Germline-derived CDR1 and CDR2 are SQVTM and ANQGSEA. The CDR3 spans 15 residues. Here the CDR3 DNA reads TGCAGCGCCCAAGCTTCCAGGGGCAGCGACTATGGCTACACCTTC. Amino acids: CSAQASRGSDYGYTF. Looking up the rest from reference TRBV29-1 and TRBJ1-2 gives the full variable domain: SAVISQKPSRDICQRGTSLTIQCQVDSQVTMMFWYRQQPGQSLTLIATANQGSEATYESGFVIDKFPISRPNLTFSTLTVSNMSPEDSSIYLCSAQASRGSDYGYTFGSGTRLTVV.

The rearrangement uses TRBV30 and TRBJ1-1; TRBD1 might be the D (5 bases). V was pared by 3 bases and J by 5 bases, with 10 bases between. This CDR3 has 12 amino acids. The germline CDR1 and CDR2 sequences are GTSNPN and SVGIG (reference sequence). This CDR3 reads CAWRAGGTEAFF. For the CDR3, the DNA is TGTGCCTGGAGAGCTGGGGGGACTGAAGCTTTCTTT.

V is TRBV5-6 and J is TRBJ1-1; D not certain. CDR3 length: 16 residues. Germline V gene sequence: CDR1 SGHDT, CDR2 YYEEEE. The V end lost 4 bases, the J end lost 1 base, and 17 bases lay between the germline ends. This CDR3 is CASSPLGGRTNTEAFF. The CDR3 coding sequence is TGTGCCAGCAGCCCTTTGGGAGGGAGGACGAACACTGAAGCTTTCTTT.

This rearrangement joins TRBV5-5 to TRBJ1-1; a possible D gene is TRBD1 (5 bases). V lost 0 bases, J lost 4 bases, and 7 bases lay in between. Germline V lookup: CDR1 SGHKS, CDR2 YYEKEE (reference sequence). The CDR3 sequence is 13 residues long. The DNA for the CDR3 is TGTGCCAGCAGCTTGGGGGGGGGCACTGAAGCTTTCTTT. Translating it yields CASSLGGGTEAFF.

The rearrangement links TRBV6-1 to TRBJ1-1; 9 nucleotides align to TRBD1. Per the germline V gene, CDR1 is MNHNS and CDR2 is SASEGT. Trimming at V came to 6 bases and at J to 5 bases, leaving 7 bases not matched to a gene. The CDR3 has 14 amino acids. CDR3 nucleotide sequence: TGTGCCAGCAGCCTGGACAGGGGCGCTACTGAAGCTTTCTTT. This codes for CASSLDRGATEAFF.

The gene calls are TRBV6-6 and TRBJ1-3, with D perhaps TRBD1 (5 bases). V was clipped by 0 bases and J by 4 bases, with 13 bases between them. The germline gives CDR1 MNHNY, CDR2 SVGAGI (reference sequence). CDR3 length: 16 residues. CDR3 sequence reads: CASSYSSPGEGNTIYF. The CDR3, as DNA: TGTGCCAGCAGTTACTCGTCTCCGGGGGAAGGAAACACCATATATTTT.